Below, 8 T cell receptor beta chains from the same sample are listed, as sequenced in a study of OX40 agonist ivuxolimab in advanced cancers. Profiling relied on immunoSEQ multiplex PCR, and the TCRdb table lists in-frame clones only, not all of them. The sample lists 100,000 or so clones; 95% to 97% were seen once. Sequenced here: CD4+ or CD8+ T cells sorted from blood, sampled in a trial of the OX40 agonist ivuxolimab. These receptors came from an adult with an advanced solid tumor such as melanoma, head and neck, liver or kidney cancer.

The rearrangement uses TRBV4-1 and TRBJ2-7; the match to TRBD1 covers 7 bases. Unmatched junction bases numbered 6, after V lost 0 bases and J lost 7 bases. The germline gives CDR1 MGHRA, CDR2 YSYEKL. The CDR3 contains 14 residues. CDR3 sequence: CASSQDQTGVEQYF. In DNA form, the CDR3 reads TGCGCCAGCAGCCAAGATCAAACAGGGGTTGAGCAGTACTTC.

The rearrangement links TRBV7-2 to TRBJ2-2; D is unclear. The germline gives CDR1 SGHTA, CDR2 FQGNSA. V lost 4 bases to trimming and J lost 7 bases, with 4 bases between them. The CDR3 covers 11 residues. The CDR3 DNA reads TGTGCCAGCAGCTCGGGCGGGGAGCTGTTTTTT. Its protein product is CASSSGGELFF.

In this sample, this clone turned up once. The V and J genes are TRBV4-3 and TRBJ2-7; 8 bases match TRBD1. Germline V gives CDR1 LGHNA, CDR2 YSLEER. V gave up 0 bases and J gave up 3 bases; unmatched junction bases: 1. The CDR3 extends over 14 amino acids. The CDR3 reads CASSQDRGLYEQYF. The DNA of the CDR3 is TGCGCCAGCAGCCAAGACAGGGGGCTCTACGAGCAGTACTTC.

The J gene is TRBJ1-5, the V gene TRBV2; D call uncertain. V gave up 0 bases and J gave up 4 bases, with 16 bases separating them. The CDR3 is 17 amino acids. CDR1 and CDR2 (germline): SNHLY, FYNNEI. The CDR3: CASSEAGEAVRNQPQHF. In DNA form, the CDR3 reads TGTGCCAGCAGTGAAGCTGGGGAGGCGGTAAGAAATCAGCCCCAGCATTTT.

This chain joins TRBV7-8 and TRBJ2-1; 10 nucleotides agree with TRBD2. CDR1 and CDR2 from the germline V gene are SGHVS and FQNEAQ. The CDR3 contains 16 residues. J gave up 2 bases and V 3 bases, and 4 bases lay outside the gene matches. The CDR3 sequence is CASSLELAGPYNEQFF. The DNA for the CDR3 is TGTGCCAGCAGCTTGGAACTAGCGGGGCCCTACAATGAGCAGTTCTTC.

The chain has TRBV19 and TRBJ2-5; TRBD2 aligns across 8 bases. The germline V gene has CDR1 LNHDA and CDR2 SQIVND (reference sequence). V lost 5 bases to trimming and J lost 3 bases; unmatched junction nucleotides: 11. The CDR3 consists of 16 residues. The CDR3 reads CASSSLRGRGEETQYF. CDR3 in DNA: TGTGCCAGTAGTTCCCTGCGAGGGCGGGGGGAAGAGACCCAGTACTTC.

This sequence joins TRBV6-6 and TRBJ2-1; no firm D call. The CDR3 has 13 amino acids. V was trimmed by 5 bases and J by 4 bases, leaving 9 bases between them. Germline CDR1 and CDR2: MNHNY and SVGAGI (reference sequence). For the CDR3, the DNA is TGTGCCAGCAGTAACGCCGAGTACAATGAGCAGTTCTTC. It translates to CASSNAEYNEQFF.

The genes are TRBV4-1 and TRBJ2-1; 13 nucleotides match TRBD2. The junction had 1 base not matched to a gene; V was cut back by 4 bases and J by 4 bases. The CDR3 loop spans 15 amino acids. Germline-derived CDR1 and CDR2 are MGHRA and YSYEKL. This CDR3 reads CASSPGLAGYNEQFF. The DNA of the CDR3 is TGCGCCAGCAGCCCGGGACTAGCGGGGTACAATGAGCAGTTCTTC.